This TCR beta chain is from a study of cytomegalovirus exposure and HLA in healthy donors. Study-level findings and limits: Across donors, sequencing depth was assumed by presence/absence analyses to be roughly uniform. Three CMV-associated chains proved CMV antigen-specific in vitro. It was reported in a later analysis that an Asian-associated ancestry cluster showed fewer N-insertions than the approximately 670-donor mean.

PCR involved 60 Vbeta and 13 Jbeta primers. The table came from immunoSEQ multiplex PCR; TCRdb's copy has only in-frame clones and leaves some out. Its table lists tens of thousands of clones. Unmatched junction bases numbered 17, after V lost 0 bases and J lost 3 bases. The CDR3 spans 20 residues. The germline V gene has CDR1 SGDLS and CDR2 YYNGEE. Worth noting for this clone: The antigen is unknown.

V usage is TRBV9 and J usage is TRBJ2-3; the match to TRBD2 covers 9 bases. Sample: PBMCs. The receptor was isolated from a man aged 45 to 65 in good health and CMV-seropositive. The CDR3 region has the DNA TGTGCCAGCAGCGTAGGCACTAGCGGGCTGGCCCCTAGGAATACAGATACGCAGTATTTT. Amino acid sequence: CASSVGTSGLAPRNTDTQYF.